The rows below give T cell receptor beta chains drawn from one sample of a study of blood T cell repertoires in COVID-19. Some clones are missing from TCRdb's copy, which holds only in-frame ones; the method was immunoSEQ multiplex PCR. The table shows 90,000 to 150,000 clones, with roughly 91% occurring only once. The sequenced sample consisted of peripheral blood. The receptors derive from a human donor with acute or convalescent COVID-19. The donor label of this sample is uncertain. Each CDR3 is given with its conserved first and last residue. The order of the fields is D gene, clone size, J gene, V gene, CDR3 protein, CDR3 DNA. A D gene is named only where the DNA matches it firmly. The listing skips clone size in some rows; elsewhere it reads once, few, many or a size class.

TRBD1	once	TRBJ2-1	TRBV18	CASGPPNHRGSYNEQFF	TGTGCCAGCGGGCCACCTAATCACAGGGGGTCCTACAATGAGCAGTTCTTC
TRBD1	few	TRBJ1-2	TRBV4-3	CASSPQGQETYGYTF	TGCGCCAGCAGCCCCCAGGGACAGGAAACATATGGCTACACCTTC
TRBD2	-	TRBJ2-1	TRBV11-1	CASSFSGTYNEQFF	TGTGCCAGCAGCTTTAGCGGGACCTACAATGAGCAGTTCTTC
TRBD1	-	TRBJ1-6	TRBV10-3	CAITTGANSPLHF	TGTGCCATCACGACAGGGGCAAATTCACCCCTCCACTTT
TRBD1	-	TRBJ2-3	TRBV5-1	CASSGVTGNTDTQYF	TGCGCCAGCAGCGGAGTGACAGGGAACACAGATACGCAGTATTTT
-	once	TRBJ1-6	TRBV7-6	CASRALQGSPLYF	TGTGCCAGCAGAGCTTTACAGGGCTCACCCCTCTACTTT
TRBD1	-	TRBJ1-4	TRBV27	CASRQGDEKLFF	TGTGCCAGCAGACAGGGGGATGAAAAACTGTTTTTT
-	-	TRBJ2-3	TRBV28	CASSPRRADTQYF	TGTGCCAGCAGTCCCCGCCGAGCAGATACGCAGTATTTT
TRBD1	-	TRBJ2-7	TRBV19	CASSTRQGAYEQYF	TGTGCCAGTAGTACCAGACAGGGGGCCTACGAGCAGTACTTC
-	-	TRBJ2-7	TRBV6-2/TRBV6-3	CASSTTLYEQYF	TGTGCCAGCAGCACCACCCTATACGAGCAGTACTTC
TRBD1	-	TRBJ1-1	TRBV7-9	CASSRTGMNTEAFF	TGTGCCAGCAGTAGGACAGGGATGAACACTGAAGCTTTCTTT
-	-	TRBJ2-1	TRBV10-3	CAIRFQEGYNEQFF	TGTGCCATCAGATTCCAAGAGGGATACAATGAGCAGTTCTTC
-	-	TRBJ2-7	TRBV5-1	CASRQDRTPYEQYF	TGCGCCAGCAGGCAAGACCGGACTCCCTACGAGCAGTACTTC
-	-	TRBJ2-7	TRBV9	CASSVSDAVSYEQYF	TGTGCCAGCAGCGTATCAGATGCGGTATCCTACGAGCAGTACTTC
TRBD1	-	TRBJ2-5	TRBV2	CASRDRVGETQYF	TGTGCCAGCAGGGACAGGGTCGGAGAGACCCAGTACTTC
-	-	TRBJ1-4	TRBV28	CASRSGRGNEKLFF	TGTGCCAGCAGGTCGGGACGGGGGAATGAAAAACTGTTTTTT
TRBD2	-	TRBJ2-1	TRBV7-9	CASSSESGSSYNEQFF	TGTGCCAGCAGCTCAGAGAGCGGGAGCTCCTACAATGAGCAGTTCTTC
-	-	TRBJ1-2	TRBV12-3/TRBV12-4	CASSFGDTGYTF	TGTGCCAGCAGTTTCGGGGACACTGGCTACACCTTC
-	once	TRBJ1-2	TRBV14	CASSDRPDSAINYGYTF	TGTGCCAGCAGTGACCGACCGGACAGCGCTATTAACTATGGCTACACCTTC
-	-	TRBJ1-1	TRBV7-3	CASSAQGNTEAFF	TGTGCCAGCAGTGCGCAGGGGAACACTGAAGCTTTCTTT
TRBD2	-	TRBJ2-1	TRBV18	CASSRSGGASYNEQFF	TGTGCCAGCTCGCGGAGCGGGGGGGCATCCTACAATGAGCAGTTCTTC
TRBD1	-	TRBJ2-7	TRBV30	CAWTTGVVYEQYF	TGTGCCTGGACAACAGGGGTGGTCTACGAGCAGTACTTC
TRBD2	-	TRBJ2-1	TRBV5-6	CASSRRLAANNEQFF	TGTGCCAGCAGCCGCCGGCTAGCGGCTAACAATGAGCAGTTCTTC
TRBD1	-	TRBJ2-1	TRBV10-3	CAINRQGRNNEQFF	TGTGCCATCAACAGACAGGGGCGAAACAATGAGCAGTTCTTC
TRBD1	-	TRBJ1-3	TRBV9	CASSVGIDRGSGNTIYF	TGTGCCAGCAGCGTAGGCATCGACAGGGGCTCTGGAAACACCATATATTTT
TRBD1	-	TRBJ2-5	TRBV19	CATGQGETQYF	TGTGCCACCGGACAGGGAGAGACCCAGTACTTC
-	-	TRBJ1-1	TRBV6-4	CASPKSRNTEAFF	TGTGCCAGCCCAAAATCGAGGAACACTGAAGCTTTCTTT
TRBD1	once	TRBJ1-5	TRBV7-2	CASSLAFGQVYQPQHF	TGTGCCAGCAGCTTAGCCTTCGGACAGGTATATCAGCCCCAGCATTTT
-	-	TRBJ2-1	TRBV7-9	CASSLQATYNEQFF	TGTGCCAGCAGCTTACAGGCGACCTACAATGAGCAGTTCTTC
TRBD2	-	TRBJ2-7	TRBV3-1/TRBV3-2	CASSQGLPTIQYF	TGTGCCAGCAGCCAGGGACTACCTACGATTCAGTACTTC
-	-	TRBJ2-7	TRBV19	CASSIIEGVEQYF	TGTGCCAGTAGTATTATCGAGGGGGTGGAGCAGTACTTC
TRBD2	-	TRBJ2-3	TRBV6-1	CASSVGVAGPTDTQYF	TGTGCCAGCAGTGTTGGGGTAGCGGGACCCACAGATACGCAGTATTTT
-	-	TRBJ1-4	TRBV2	CASVGGGEKLFF	TGTGCCAGCGTGGGGGGTGGTGAAAAACTGTTTTTT
-	-	TRBJ2-5	TRBV20-1	CSASISKTQYF	TGCAGTGCTAGTATTAGCAAGACCCAGTACTTC
TRBD1	-	TRBJ1-3	TRBV7-9	CASSSKTTGESGNTIYF	TGTGCCAGCAGCTCCAAAACGACAGGGGAATCTGGAAACACCATATATTTT
TRBD1	-	TRBJ1-4	TRBV25-1	CASDGGTGYEKLFF	TGTGCCAGCGATGGGGGGACAGGGTACGAAAAACTGTTTTTT
-	-	TRBJ1-1	TRBV7-6	CASSLFDRNTEAFF	TGTGCCAGCAGCTTATTCGACAGAAACACTGAAGCTTTCTTT
TRBD2	-	TRBJ2-4	TRBV4-3	CASSQDWSGRSKNIQYF	TGCGCCAGCAGCCAAGATTGGAGCGGGAGGTCCAAAAACATTCAGTACTTC
-	-	TRBJ2-3	TRBV27	CASSLAGTDTQYF	TGTGCCAGCAGTTTAGCGGGCACAGATACGCAGTATTTT
-	-	TRBJ1-1	TRBV7-2	CASSLDYGRVGAEAFF	TGTGCCAGCAGCTTAGACTACGGCAGGGTAGGGGCTGAAGCTTTCTTT
-	-	TRBJ2-7	TRBV4-2	CASSQDGADPSYEQYF	TGTGCCAGCAGCCAAGATGGAGCGGACCCCTCCTACGAGCAGTACTTC
-	-	TRBJ2-7	TRBV27	CASSFSGSSATYEQYF	TGTGCCAGCAGTTTTTCGGGTTCTAGCGCTACCTACGAGCAGTACTTC
TRBD2	-	TRBJ2-1	TRBV27	CASSFMTSLNYNEQFF	TGTGCCAGCAGTTTTATGACTAGCCTGAACTACAATGAGCAGTTCTTC
-	-	TRBJ1-5	TRBV7-8	CASSLGWRLGGPQHF	TGTGCCAGCAGCTTAGGCTGGCGGTTGGGGGGGCCCCAGCATTTT
TRBD1	-	TRBJ2-2	TRBV7-3	CASRTGLTGELFF	TGTGCCAGCCGGACAGGGCTAACCGGGGAGCTGTTTTTT
-	-	TRBJ2-3	TRBV4-1	CASSQVTGRADTQYF	TGCGCCAGCAGCCAAGTTACAGGCAGGGCAGATACGCAGTATTTT
TRBD1	-	TRBJ1-1	TRBV19	CASRDRPNTEAFF	TGTGCCAGCAGGGACAGACCGAACACTGAAGCTTTCTTT
TRBD1	-	TRBJ1-2	TRBV27	CASSLSPDRGGYTF	TGTGCCAGCAGTTTATCGCCCGACAGGGGCGGCTACACCTTC
-	-	TRBJ1-1	TRBV4-1	CASSQQGLYTEAFF	TGCGCCAGCAGCCAGCAGGGGCTCTACACTGAAGCTTTCTTT
-	-	TRBJ1-1	TRBV3-1/TRBV3-2	CASSQGWRGATFF	TGTGCCAGCAGCCAAGGGTGGCGGGGGGCAACTTTCTTT
TRBD2	-	TRBJ2-5	TRBV25-1	CASSARTSGRYQETQYF	TGTGCCAGCAGTGCCCGGACTAGCGGGCGGTACCAAGAGACCCAGTACTTC
TRBD1	-	TRBJ1-4	TRBV9	CASSPRTGPNEKLFF	TGTGCCAGCAGCCCCCGGACAGGTCCTAATGAAAAACTGTTTTTT
-	few	TRBJ1-2	TRBV10-3	CAISDARTGQVYGYTF	TGTGCCATCAGTGACGCGCGGACCGGACAAGTATATGGCTACACCTTC
-	-	TRBJ1-2	TRBV28	CAIARTDTFYGYTF	TGTGCCATTGCCAGGACAGACACATTCTATGGCTACACCTTC
TRBD1	once	TRBJ1-1	TRBV5-1	CASSYGGTGGTEAFF	TGCGCCAGCAGCTACGGAGGGACAGGGGGCACTGAAGCTTTCTTT